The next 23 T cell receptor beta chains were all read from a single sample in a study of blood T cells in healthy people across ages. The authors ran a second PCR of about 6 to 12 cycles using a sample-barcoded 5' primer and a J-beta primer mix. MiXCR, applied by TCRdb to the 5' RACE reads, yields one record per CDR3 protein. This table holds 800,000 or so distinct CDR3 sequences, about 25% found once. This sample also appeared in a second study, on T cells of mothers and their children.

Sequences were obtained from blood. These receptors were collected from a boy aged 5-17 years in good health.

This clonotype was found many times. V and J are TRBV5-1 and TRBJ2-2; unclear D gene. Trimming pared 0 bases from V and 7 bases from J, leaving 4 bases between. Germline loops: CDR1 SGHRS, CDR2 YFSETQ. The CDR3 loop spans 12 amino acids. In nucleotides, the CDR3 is TGCGCCAGCAGCTTGGCCCACGGGGAGCTGTTTTTT. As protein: CASSLAHGELFF.

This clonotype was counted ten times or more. CDR3 DNA sequence: TGTGCCAGCAGCCAAGGGGAGTTTAACACCGGGGAGCTGTTTTTT. Translated: CASSQGEFNTGELFF. This sequence joins TRBV3-1 and TRBJ2-2; D is possibly TRBD2 (5 bases). Germline CDR1 reads LGHDT; CDR2 reads YNNKEL (reference sequence). V lost 1 base and J 2 bases, leaving 8 bases between the germline ends. The CDR3 covers 15 residues.

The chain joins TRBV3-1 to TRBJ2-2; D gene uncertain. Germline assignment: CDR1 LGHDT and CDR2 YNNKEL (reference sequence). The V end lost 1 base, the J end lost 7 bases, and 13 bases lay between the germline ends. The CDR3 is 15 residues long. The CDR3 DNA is TGTGCCAGCAGCCAAGGGAGAGTTGCAGGCGGGGAGCTGTTTTTT. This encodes CASSQGRVAGGELFF. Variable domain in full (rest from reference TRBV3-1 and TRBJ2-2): DTAVSQTPKYLVTQMGNDKSIKCEQNLGHDTMYWYKQDSKKFLKIMFSYNNKELIINETVPNRFSPKSPDKAHLNLHINSLELGDSAVYFCASSQGRVAGGELFFGEGSRLTVL.

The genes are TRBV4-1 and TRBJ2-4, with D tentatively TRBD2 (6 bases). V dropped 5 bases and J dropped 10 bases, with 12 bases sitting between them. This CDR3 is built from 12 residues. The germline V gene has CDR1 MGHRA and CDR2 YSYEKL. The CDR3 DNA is TGCGCCAGCAGCAGGACCGGGGGAATTCAGTACTTC. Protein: CASSRTGGIQYF.

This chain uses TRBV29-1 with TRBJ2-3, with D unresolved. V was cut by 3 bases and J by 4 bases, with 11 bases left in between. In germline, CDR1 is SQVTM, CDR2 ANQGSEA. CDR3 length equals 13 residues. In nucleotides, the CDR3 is TGCAGCGTTGAGATGCAGGTGGCAGATACGCAGTATTTT. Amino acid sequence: CSVEMQVADTQYF.

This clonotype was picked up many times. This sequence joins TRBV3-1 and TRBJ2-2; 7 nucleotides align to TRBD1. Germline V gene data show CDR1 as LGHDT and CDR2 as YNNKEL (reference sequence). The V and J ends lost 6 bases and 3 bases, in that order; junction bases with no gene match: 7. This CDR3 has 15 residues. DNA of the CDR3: TGTGCCAGCAGAATAACAGGGGCGGACACCGGGGAGCTGTTTTTT. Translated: CASRITGADTGELFF.

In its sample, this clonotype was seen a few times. The DNA for the CDR3 is TGTGCCAGCAGTGACGAGCCAAGACTTAGCACAGATACGCAGTATTTT. Encoded protein: CASSDEPRLSTDTQYF. The V call is TRBV2, the J call TRBJ2-3, with D unresolved. CDR3 length: 16 residues. Germline V lookup: CDR1 SNHLY, CDR2 FYNNEI. V dropped 3 bases and J dropped 0 bases, with 13 bases sitting between them.

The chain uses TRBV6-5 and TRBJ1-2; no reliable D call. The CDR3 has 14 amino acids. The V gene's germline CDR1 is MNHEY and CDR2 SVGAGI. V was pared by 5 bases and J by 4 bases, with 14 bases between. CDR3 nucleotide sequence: TGTGCCAGCAGTGCCGAATACAAAGCCTATGGCTACACCTTC. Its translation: CASSAEYKAYGYTF.

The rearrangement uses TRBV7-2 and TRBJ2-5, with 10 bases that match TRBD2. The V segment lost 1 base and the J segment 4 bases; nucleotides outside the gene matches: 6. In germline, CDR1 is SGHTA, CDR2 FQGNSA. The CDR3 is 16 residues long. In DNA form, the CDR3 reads TGTGCCAGCAGCTTAGTAGCGGGAGGTGGTGGAGAGACCCAGTACTTC. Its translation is CASSLVAGGGGETQYF.

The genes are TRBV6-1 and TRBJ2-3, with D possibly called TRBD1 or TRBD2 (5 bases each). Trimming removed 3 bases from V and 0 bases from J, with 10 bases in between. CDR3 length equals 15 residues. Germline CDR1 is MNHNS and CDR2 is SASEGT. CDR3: CASSDQGRSTDTQYF. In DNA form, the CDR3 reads TGTGCCAGCAGTGACCAGGGACGGAGCACAGATACGCAGTATTTT.

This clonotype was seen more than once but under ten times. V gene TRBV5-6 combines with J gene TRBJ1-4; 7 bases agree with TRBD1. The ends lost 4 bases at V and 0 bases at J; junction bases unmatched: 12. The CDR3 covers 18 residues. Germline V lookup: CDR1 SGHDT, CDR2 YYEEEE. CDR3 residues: CASSPWGGTAATNEKLFF. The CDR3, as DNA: TGTGCCAGCAGCCCATGGGGGGGGACAGCTGCAACTAATGAAAAACTGTTTTTT.

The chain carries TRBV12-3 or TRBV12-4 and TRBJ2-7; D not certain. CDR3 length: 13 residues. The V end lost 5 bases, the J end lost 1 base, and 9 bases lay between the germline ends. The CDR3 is CASSRTQSYEQYF. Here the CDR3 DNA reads TGTGCCAGCAGTAGGACGCAGTCCTACGAGCAGTACTTC.

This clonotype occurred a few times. The CDR3 protein is CASSGTGAGIQYF. The CDR3 coding sequence is TGTGCCAGCAGCGGAACAGGGGCGGGCATTCAGTACTTC. The chain employs TRBV7-2 and TRBJ2-4, with TRBD1 identical over 7 bases. This CDR3 comprises 13 residues. V gave up 5 bases and J gave up 9 bases; unmatched junction bases: 7. Germline V gives CDR1 SGHTA, CDR2 FQGNSA.

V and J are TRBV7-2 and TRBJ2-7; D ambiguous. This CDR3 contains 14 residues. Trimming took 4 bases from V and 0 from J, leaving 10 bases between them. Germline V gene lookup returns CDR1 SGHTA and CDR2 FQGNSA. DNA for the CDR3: TGTGCCAGCAGCTCCGGTTGGGGCTCCTACGAGCAGTACTTC. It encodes CASSSGWGSYEQYF.

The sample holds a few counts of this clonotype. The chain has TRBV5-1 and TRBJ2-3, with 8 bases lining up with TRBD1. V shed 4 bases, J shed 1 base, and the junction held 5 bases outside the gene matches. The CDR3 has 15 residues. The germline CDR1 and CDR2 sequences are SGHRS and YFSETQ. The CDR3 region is CASSGQGWGTDTQYF. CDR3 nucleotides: TGCGCCAGCAGCGGACAGGGTTGGGGCACAGATACGCAGTATTTT.

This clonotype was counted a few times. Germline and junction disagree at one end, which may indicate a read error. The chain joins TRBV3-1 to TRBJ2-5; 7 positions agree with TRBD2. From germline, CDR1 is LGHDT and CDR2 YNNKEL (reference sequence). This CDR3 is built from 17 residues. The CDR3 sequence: CVSSQSKLTSRQETQYF. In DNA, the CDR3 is TGTGTCAGCAGCCAATCCAAACTGACTAGCCGGCAAGAGACCCAGTACTTC.

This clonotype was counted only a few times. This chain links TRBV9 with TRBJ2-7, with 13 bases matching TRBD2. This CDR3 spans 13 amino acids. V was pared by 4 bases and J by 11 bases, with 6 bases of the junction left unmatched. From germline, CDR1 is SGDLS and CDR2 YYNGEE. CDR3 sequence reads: CASSPGTSGTEYF. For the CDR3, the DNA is TGTGCCAGCAGCCCCGGGACTAGCGGGACTGAGTACTTC.

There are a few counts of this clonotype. The DNA of the CDR3 is TGCGCCAGCAGCCAAGGACACTCAACTAATGAAAAACTGTTTTTT. This sequence encodes CASSQGHSTNEKLFF. This sequence joins TRBV4-1 and TRBJ1-4; D is unresolved. The germline V and J ends were trimmed by 1 base and 0 bases, with 6 bases remaining between them. Germline-derived CDR1 and CDR2 are MGHRA and YSYEKL. The length of the CDR3 is 15 residues.

CDR3 amino acids: CSALLSDRRFGYTF. CDR3 bases: TGCAGTGCTCTACTTTCCGACAGGCGGTTTGGCTACACCTTC. The rearrangement joins TRBV20-1 to TRBJ1-2; D may be TRBD1 (6 bases). Trimming took off 5 bases at V and 7 bases at J, with 20 bases between the two ends. CDR1 DFQATT and CDR2 SNEGSKA come from the germline V gene (reference sequence). The CDR3 has 14 amino acids.

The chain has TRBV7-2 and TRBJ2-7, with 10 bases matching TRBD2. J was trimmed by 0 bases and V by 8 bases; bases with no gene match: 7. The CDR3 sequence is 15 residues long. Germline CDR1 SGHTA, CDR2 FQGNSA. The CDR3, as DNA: TGTGCCAGCCGCGGGGCTAGCGGGAGCTCCTACGAGCAGTACTTC. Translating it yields CASRGASGSSYEQYF.

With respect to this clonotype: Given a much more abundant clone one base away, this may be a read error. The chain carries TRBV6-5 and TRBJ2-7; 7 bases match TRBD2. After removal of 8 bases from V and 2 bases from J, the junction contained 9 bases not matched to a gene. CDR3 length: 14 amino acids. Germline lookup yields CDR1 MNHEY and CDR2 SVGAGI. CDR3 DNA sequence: TGTGCCAGCCGACTGCGGGAGAGCCCCTACGAGCAGTACTTC. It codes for CASRLRESPYEQYF.

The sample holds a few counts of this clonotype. CDR3 loop: CSARGFRTGALSSYEQYF. CDR3 nucleotide sequence: TGCAGTGCTAGAGGGTTCCGCACAGGGGCCCTTAGCTCCTACGAGCAGTACTTC. The chain recombines TRBV20-1 with TRBJ2-7; 7 nucleotides match TRBD1. Germline loops: CDR1 DFQATT, CDR2 SNEGSKA (reference sequence). Trimming at V came to 1 base and at J to 0 bases, leaving 15 bases not matched to a gene. This CDR3 is built from 18 residues.

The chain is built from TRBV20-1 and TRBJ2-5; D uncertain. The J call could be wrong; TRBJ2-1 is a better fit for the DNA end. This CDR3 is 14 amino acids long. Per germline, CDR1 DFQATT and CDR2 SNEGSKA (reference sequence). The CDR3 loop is CSAVPARLGNEQFF. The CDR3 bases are TGCAGTGCTGTTCCCGCCAGGTTAGGAAATGAGCAGTTCTTC.